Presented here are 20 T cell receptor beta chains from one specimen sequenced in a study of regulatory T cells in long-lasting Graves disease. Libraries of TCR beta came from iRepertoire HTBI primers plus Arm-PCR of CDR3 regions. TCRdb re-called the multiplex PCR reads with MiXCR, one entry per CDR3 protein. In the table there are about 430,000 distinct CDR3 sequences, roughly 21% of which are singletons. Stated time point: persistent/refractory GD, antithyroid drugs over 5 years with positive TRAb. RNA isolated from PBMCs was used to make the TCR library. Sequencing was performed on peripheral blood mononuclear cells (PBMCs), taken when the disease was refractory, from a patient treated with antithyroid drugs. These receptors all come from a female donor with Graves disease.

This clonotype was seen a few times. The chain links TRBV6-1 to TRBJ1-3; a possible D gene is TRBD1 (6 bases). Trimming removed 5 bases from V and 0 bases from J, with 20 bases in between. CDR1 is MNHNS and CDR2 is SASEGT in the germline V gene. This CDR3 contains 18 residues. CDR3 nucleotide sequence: TGTGCCAGCAGTCCGTCATATTATTGGACAGACTCTGGAAACACCATATATTTT. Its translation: CASSPSYYWTDSGNTIYF.

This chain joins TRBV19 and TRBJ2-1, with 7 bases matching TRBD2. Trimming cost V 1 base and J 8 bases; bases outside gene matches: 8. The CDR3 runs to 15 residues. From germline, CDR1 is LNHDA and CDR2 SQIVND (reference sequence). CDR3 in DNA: TGTGCCAGTAGTATAGGAGCGGGGTCGAGGTATGAGCAGTTCTTC. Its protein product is CASSIGAGSRYEQFF.

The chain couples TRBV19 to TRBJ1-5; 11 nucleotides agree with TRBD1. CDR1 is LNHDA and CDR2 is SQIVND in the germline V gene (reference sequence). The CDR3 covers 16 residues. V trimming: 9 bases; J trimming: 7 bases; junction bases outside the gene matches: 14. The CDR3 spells CASQITDRGQMQPQHF. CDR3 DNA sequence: TGTGCCAGCCAAATAACGGACAGGGGGCAAATGCAGCCCCAGCATTTT.

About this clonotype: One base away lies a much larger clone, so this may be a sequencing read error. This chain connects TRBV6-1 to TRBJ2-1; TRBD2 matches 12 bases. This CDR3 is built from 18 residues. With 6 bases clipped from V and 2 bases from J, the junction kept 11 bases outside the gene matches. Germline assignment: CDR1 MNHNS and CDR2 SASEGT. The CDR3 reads CASRGHGTSGLTYNEQFF. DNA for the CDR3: TGTGCCAGCAGGGGCCACGGGACTAGCGGGTTAACCTACAATGAGCAGTTCTTC.

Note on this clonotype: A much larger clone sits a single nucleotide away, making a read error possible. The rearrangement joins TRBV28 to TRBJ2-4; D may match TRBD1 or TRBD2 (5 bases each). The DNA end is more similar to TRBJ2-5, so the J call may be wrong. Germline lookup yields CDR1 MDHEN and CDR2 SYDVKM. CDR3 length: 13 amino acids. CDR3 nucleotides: TGTGCCTGCAGGCCGGGGCCCCTCCAGACCCAGTACTTC. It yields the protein CACRPGPLQTQYF.

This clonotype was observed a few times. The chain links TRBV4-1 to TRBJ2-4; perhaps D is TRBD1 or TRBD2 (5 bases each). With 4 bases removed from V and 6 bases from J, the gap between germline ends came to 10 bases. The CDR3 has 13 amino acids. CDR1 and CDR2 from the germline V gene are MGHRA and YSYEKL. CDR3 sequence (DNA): TGCGCCAGCAGCCCCGGGACGGGAAACATTCAGTACTTC. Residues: CASSPGTGNIQYF.

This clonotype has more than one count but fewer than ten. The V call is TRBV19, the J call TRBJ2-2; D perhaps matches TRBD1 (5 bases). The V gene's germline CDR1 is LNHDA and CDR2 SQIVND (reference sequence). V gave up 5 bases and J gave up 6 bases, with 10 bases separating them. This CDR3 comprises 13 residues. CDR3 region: CASSPSTAGELFF. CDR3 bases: TGTGCCAGTAGTCCGTCGACAGCCGGGGAGCTGTTTTTT.

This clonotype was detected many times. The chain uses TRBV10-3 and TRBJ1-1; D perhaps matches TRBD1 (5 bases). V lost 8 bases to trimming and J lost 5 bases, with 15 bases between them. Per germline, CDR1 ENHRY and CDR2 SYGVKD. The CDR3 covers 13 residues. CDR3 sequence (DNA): TGTGCCATCGCTCCCGGGACGAGTACTGAAGCTTTCTTT. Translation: CAIAPGTSTEAFF.

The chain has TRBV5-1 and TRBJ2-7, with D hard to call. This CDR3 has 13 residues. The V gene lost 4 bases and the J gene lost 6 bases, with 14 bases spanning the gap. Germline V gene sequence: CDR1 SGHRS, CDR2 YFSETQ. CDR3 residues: CASSRTPDGEQYF. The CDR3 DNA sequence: TGCGCCAGCAGCCGTACGCCGGACGGCGAGCAGTACTTC. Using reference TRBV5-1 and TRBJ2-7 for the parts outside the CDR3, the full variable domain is KAGVTQTPRYLIKTRGQQVTLSCSPISGHRSVSWYQQTPGQGLQFLFEYFSETQRNKGNFPGRFSGRQFSNSRSEMNVSTLELGDSALYLCASSRTPDGEQYFGPGTRLTVT.

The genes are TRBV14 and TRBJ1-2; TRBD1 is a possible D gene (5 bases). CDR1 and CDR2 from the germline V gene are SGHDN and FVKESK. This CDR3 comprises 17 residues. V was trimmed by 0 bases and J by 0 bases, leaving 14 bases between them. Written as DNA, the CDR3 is TGTGCCAGCAGCCAAGATACAGGACAACGTTCTAACTATGGCTACACCTTC. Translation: CASSQDTGQRSNYGYTF.

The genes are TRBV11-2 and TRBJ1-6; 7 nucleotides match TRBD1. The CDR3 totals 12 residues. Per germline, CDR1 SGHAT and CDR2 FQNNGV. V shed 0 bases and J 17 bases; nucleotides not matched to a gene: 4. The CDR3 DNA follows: TGTGCCAGCAGCTTAGATCAGACAGGGATCCACTTT. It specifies CASSLDQTGIHF.

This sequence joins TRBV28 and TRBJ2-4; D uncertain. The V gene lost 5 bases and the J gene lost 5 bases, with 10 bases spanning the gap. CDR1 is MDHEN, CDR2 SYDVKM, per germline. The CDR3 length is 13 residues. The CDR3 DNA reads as TGTGCCAGCAGTCAGTTCGGCCAAAACATTCAGTACTTC. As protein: CASSQFGQNIQYF.

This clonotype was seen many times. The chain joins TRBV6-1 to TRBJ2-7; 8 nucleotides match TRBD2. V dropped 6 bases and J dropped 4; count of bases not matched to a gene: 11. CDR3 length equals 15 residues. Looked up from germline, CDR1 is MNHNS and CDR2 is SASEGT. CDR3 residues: CASSLSGSLRYEQYF. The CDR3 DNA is TGTGCCAGCAGCCTCAGCGGGAGCCTTCGGTACGAGCAGTACTTC.

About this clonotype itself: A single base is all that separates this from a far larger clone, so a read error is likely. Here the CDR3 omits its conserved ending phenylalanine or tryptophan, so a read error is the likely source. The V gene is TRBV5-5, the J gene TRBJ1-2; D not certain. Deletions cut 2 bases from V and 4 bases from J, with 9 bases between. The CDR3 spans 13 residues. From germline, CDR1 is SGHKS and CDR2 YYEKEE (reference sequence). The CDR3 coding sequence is TGTGCCAGCAGCTTAGGGAGTGGCTATGGCTACACCCTC. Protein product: CASSLGSGYGYTL.

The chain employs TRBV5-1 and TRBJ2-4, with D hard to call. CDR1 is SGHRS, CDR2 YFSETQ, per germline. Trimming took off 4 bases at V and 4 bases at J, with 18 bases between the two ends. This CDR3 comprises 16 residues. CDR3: CASSTGLGTLKNIQYF. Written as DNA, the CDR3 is TGCGCCAGCAGCACGGGCTTGGGCACACTTAAAAACATTCAGTACTTC.

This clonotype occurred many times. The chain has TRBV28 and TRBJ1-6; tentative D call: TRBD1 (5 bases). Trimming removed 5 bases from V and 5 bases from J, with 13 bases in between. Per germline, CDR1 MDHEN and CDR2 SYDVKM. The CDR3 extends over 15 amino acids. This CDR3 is CASSPHDRDNSPLHF. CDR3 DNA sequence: TGTGCCAGCAGTCCCCATGACAGAGATAATTCACCCCTCCACTTT. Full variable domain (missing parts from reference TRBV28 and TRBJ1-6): DVKVTQSSRYLVKRTGEKVFLECVQDMDHENMFWYRQDPGLGLRLIYFSYDVKMKEKGDIPEGYSVSREKKERFSLILESASTNQTSMYLCASSPHDRDNSPLHFGNGTRLTVT.

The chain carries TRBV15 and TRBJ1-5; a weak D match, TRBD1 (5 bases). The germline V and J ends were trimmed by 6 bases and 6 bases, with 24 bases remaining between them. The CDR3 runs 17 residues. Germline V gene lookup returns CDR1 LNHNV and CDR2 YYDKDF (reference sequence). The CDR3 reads CATRLGTQGPISQPQHF. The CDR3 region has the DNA TGTGCCACCAGACTCGGGACTCAAGGCCCCATTAGTCAGCCCCAGCATTTT.

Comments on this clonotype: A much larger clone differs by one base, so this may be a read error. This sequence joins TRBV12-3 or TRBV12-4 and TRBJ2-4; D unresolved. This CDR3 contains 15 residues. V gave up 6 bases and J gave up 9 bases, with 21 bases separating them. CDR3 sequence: CASSRIGVQQSIQYF. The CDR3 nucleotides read TGTGCCAGCAGCCGCATCGGCGTCCAACAAAGCATTCAGTACTTC.

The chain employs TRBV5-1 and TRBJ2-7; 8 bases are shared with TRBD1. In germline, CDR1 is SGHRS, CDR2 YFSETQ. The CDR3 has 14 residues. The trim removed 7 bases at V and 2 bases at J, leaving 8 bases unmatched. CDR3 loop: CASRPGQEPYEQYF. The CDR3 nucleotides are TGCGCCAGCCGCCCGGGACAGGAACCCTACGAGCAGTACTTC.

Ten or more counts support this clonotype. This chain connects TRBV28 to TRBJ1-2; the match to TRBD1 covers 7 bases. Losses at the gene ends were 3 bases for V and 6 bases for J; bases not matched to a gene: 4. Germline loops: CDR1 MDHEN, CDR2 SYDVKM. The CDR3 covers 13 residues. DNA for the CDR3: TGTGCCAGCAGTTTTAGGGGGCTGGATGGCTACACCTTC. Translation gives CASSFRGLDGYTF.